These 16 T cell receptor beta chains were all obtained from the same sample, sequenced in a study of blood T cell repertoires in COVID-19. Clones were sequenced by immunoSEQ multiplex PCR, and TCRdb holds only the in-frame ones, with some missing. The data show about 290,000 clones, about 82% seen once. The specimen was peripheral blood. The source of these receptors is a woman aged 50 to 60 with active or convalescent COVID-19.

This clone was observed a few times. V gene TRBV11-3 combines with J gene TRBJ2-2, with 7 positions matching TRBD1. J was trimmed by 8 bases and V by 5 bases; bases with no gene match: 11. CDR1 SGHNT and CDR2 YENEEA come from the germline V gene. The CDR3 consists of 15 residues. CDR3 bases: TGTGCCAGCAGCCCGCGGACAGGCCCTAGGGGGGAGCTGTTTTTT. This codes for CASSPRTGPRGELFF. Drawing the rest from reference TRBV11-3 and TRBJ2-2, the complete variable domain is EAGVVQSPRYKIIEKKQPVAFWCNPISGHNTLYWYLQNLGQGPELLIRYENEEAVDDSQLPKDRFSAERLKGVDSTLKIQPAELGDSAVYLCASSPRTGPRGELFFGEGSRLTVL.

The table lists this clone with a count of one. The V gene is TRBV10-3, the J gene TRBJ2-7, with D possibly being TRBD2 (6 bases). V lost 8 bases and J lost 0, with 11 bases in between. Germline lookup yields CDR1 ENHRY and CDR2 SYGVKD. The CDR3 sequence is 13 residues long. CDR3 coding DNA: TGTGCCATCGGGGACTGGAGCTCCTACGAGCAGTACTTC. It is translated as CAIGDWSSYEQYF.

This clone was counted only a few times. V and J are TRBV30 and TRBJ2-5, with D possibly TRBD2 on 6 matching bases. The CDR3 has 13 amino acids. From germline, CDR1 is GTSNPN and CDR2 SVGIG (reference sequence). Trimming removed 6 bases from V and 3 bases from J, with 14 bases in between. The CDR3 here is CACTGLGEETQYF. CDR3 in DNA: TGTGCCTGCACGGGACTGGGTGAAGAGACCCAGTACTTC. The variable domain in full, completed from reference TRBV30 and TRBJ2-5, reads SQTIHQWPATLVQPVGSPLSLECTVEGTSNPNLYWYRQAAGRGLQLLFYSVGIGQISSEVPQNLSASRPQDRQFILSSKKLLLSDSGFYLCACTGLGEETQYFGPGTRLLVL.

The chain links TRBV4-1 to TRBJ2-1; D might be TRBD2 (5 bases). Trimming took 8 bases from V and 10 from J, leaving 21 bases between them. CDR3 size: 14 residues. Germline V CDR1 and CDR2: MGHRA, YSYEKL. The CDR3 spells CASSFESGFPEQFF. The CDR3 region has the DNA TGCGCCAGCTCCTTCGAGAGCGGATTTCCAGAGCAGTTCTTC.

The chain carries TRBV19 and TRBJ2-7, with 11 bases identical to TRBD2. Germline trimming cut 6 bases from V and 6 bases from J; bases unmatched to any gene: 7. The CDR3 sequence is 14 residues long. Germline loops: CDR1 LNHDA, CDR2 SQIVND (reference sequence). The CDR3 here is CASRVTSGRSEQYF. CDR3 DNA sequence: TGTGCCAGTAGAGTAACTAGCGGGAGAAGCGAGCAGTACTTC.

The V gene is TRBV4-1, the J gene TRBJ2-3; 9 positions match TRBD2. This CDR3 spans 18 amino acids. The germline CDR1 and CDR2 sequences are MGHRA and YSYEKL. J lost 3 bases, V lost 0 bases, and 10 bases had no gene match. The CDR3 here is CASSQDSASGIRTDTQYF. CDR3 nucleotide sequence: TGCGCCAGCAGCCAAGATTCGGCTAGCGGGATAAGGACAGATACGCAGTATTTT.

This chain joins TRBV18 and TRBJ2-7, with D tentatively TRBD2 (5 bases). The V end lost 1 base, the J end lost 7 bases, and 14 bases lay between the germline ends. Per the germline V gene, CDR1 is KGHSH and CDR2 is LQKENI. The CDR3 covers 14 residues. CDR3 sequence (DNA): TGTGCCAGCTCACCACAGGGCGGTCCGGGGGAGCAGTACTTC. Protein product: CASSPQGGPGEQYF.

This clone appeared once. The chain's CDR3 is CASSLQGIAARTF. Written as DNA, the CDR3 is TGTGCCAGCAGCCTACAGGGCATAGCCGCACGCACCTTC. V and J are TRBV12-3 or TRBV12-4 and TRBJ1-2, with D tentatively TRBD1 (6 bases). The CDR3 is 13 amino acids. The V gene lost 6 bases and the J gene lost 13 bases, with 21 bases spanning the gap.

The CDR3 here is CASSAATSGFYNEQFF. CDR3 nucleotides: TGTGCCAGCAGTGCCGCCACTAGCGGCTTCTACAATGAGCAGTTCTTC. The V call is TRBV6-1, the J call TRBJ2-1; 8 bases match TRBD2. Trimming at V came to 4 bases and at J to 3 bases, leaving 8 bases not matched to a gene. CDR3 length: 16 amino acids. The germline V gene has CDR1 MNHNS and CDR2 SASEGT.

About this clone: The sample has other DNA sequences that encode this CDR3 too. This chain links TRBV28 with TRBJ2-1, with TRBD1 as a possible D gene (7 bases). CDR3 length equals 15 residues. V dropped 6 bases and J dropped 0 bases, with 12 bases sitting between them. CDR1 and CDR2 (germline): MDHEN, SYDVKM. The CDR3 here is CASRPGGSSYNEQFF. The CDR3 region has the DNA TGTGCCAGCAGACCAGGGGGGAGCTCCTACAATGAGCAGTTCTTC.

The chain has TRBV27 and TRBJ2-1; TRBD2 matches at 11 bases. This CDR3 has 17 amino acids. Germline-derived CDR1 and CDR2 are MNHEY and SMNVEV (reference sequence). The ends lost 5 bases at V and 12 bases at J; junction bases unmatched: 18. In DNA, the CDR3 is TGTGCCAGCAGTCGAACCCAACTAGCGGGAGCAGTATTGGGGCAGTTCTTC. Translated: CASSRTQLAGAVLGQFF.

In this sample, this clone turned up once. The CDR3 DNA is TGTGCCAGTGAAGCGGGAGGCTCCTACAATGAGCAGTTCTTC. Translated: CASEAGGSYNEQFF. This chain joins TRBV11-1 and TRBJ2-1; 9 bases agree with TRBD2. The length of the CDR3 is 14 residues. Germline-derived CDR1 and CDR2 are SGHAT and FQDESV (reference sequence). Trimming cost V 9 bases and J 0 bases; bases outside gene matches: 3.

This clone was seen just once. The chain joins TRBV10-3 to TRBJ1-5, with D perhaps TRBD1 (6 bases). V was shortened by 6 bases and J by 5 bases, with 11 bases between the two germline ends. CDR3 length equals 13 residues. Germline V lookup: CDR1 ENHRY, CDR2 SYGVKD. Here the CDR3 reads CAISGQTDQPQHF. The CDR3 DNA reads TGTGCCATCAGCGGACAGACGGATCAGCCCCAGCATTTT.

The rearrangement uses TRBV10-3 and TRBJ1-2; tentative D call: TRBD1 (5 bases). CDR1 and CDR2 from the germline V gene are ENHRY and SYGVKD. The CDR3 consists of 14 residues. V lost 0 bases and J lost 2, with 7 bases in between. CDR3 bases: TGTGCCATCAGTGAGTCCGGGGGAAACTATGGCTACACCTTC. This codes for CAISESGGNYGYTF.

This clone was observed a single time. The chain uses TRBV19 and TRBJ2-7, with D possibly TRBD2 on 6 matching bases. The CDR3 totals 15 residues. CDR1 and CDR2 (germline): LNHDA, SQIVND (reference sequence). Between the trimmed V and J ends, which lost 0 bases and 5 bases, there was a span of 14 bases. CDR3 DNA sequence: TGTGCCAGTAGTATAGAGGGGGGACGAGGAAACGAGCAGTACTTC. Translation gives CASSIEGGRGNEQYF.

The rearrangement joins TRBV27 to TRBJ1-2; D not resolved. This CDR3 contains 15 residues. The germline V and J ends were trimmed by 3 bases and 1 base, with 12 bases remaining between them. The germline V gene has CDR1 MNHEY and CDR2 SMNVEV (reference sequence). The CDR3 DNA reads TGTGCCAGCAGTTTCCGAAGCGGGAGTAACTATGGCTACACCTTC. This translates into CASSFRSGSNYGYTF.